The present T cell receptor (beta chain) was sequenced within a study of CXCR3-negative and CXCR3-positive naive CD8 T cells. The study's findings and limits: Compared with CXCR3-negative naive cells, CXCR3-positive naive cells showed more hydrophobic TRB CDR3s.

Researchers reported sorting every CD8+ T cell subset in triplicate, under 350,000 cells per sort. By phenotype, naive CD8+ T cells were CD45RO-CCR7+CD27+CD95-. TRB cDNA libraries were made by UMI-labeled 5' RACE. Reanalyzing the 5' RACE reads, TCRdb keeps one entry per CDR3 protein, without DNA. This table holds about 85,000 distinct CDR3 sequences. In regard to this clonotype: Its antigen is as yet unknown.

Source material: naive CXCR3+ CD8+ T cells from blood. As to subset: CD45RO-CCR7+CD27+CD95- naive CD8+ T cells expressing CXCR3 (TNR3+). This TCR came from a human donor in good health. Some clones in this sample may be carry-over from other donors' samples.

CDR3 protein: CASSGWTGDIYEQYF. The chain couples TRBV28 to TRBJ2-7; there is no DNA to check the TCRdb D call of TRBD1. This CDR3 comprises 15 residues. The germline CDR1 and CDR2 sequences are MDHEN and SYDVKM.